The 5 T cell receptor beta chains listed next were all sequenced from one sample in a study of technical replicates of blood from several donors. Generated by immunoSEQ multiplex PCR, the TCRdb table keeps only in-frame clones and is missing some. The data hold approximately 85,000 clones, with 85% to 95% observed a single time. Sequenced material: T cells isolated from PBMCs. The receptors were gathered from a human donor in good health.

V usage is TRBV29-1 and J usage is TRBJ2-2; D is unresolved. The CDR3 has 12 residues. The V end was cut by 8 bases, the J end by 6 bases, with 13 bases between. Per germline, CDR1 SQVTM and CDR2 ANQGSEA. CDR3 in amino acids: CSPVYRSGELFF. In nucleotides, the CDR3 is TGCAGCCCTGTATACCGGTCCGGGGAGCTGTTTTTT.

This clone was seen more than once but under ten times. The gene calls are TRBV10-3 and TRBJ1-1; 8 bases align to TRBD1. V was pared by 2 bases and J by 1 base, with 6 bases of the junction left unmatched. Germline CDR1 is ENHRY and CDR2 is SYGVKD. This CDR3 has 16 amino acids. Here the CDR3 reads CAISEGQGGKNTEAFF. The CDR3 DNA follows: TGTGCCATCAGTGAGGGACAGGGCGGGAAGAACACTGAAGCTTTCTTT.

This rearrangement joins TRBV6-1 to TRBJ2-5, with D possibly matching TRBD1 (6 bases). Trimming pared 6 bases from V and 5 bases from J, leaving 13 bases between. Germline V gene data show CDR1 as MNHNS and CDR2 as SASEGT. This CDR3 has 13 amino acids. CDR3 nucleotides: TGTGCCAGCAGCGAGGGGGTGGTGGAGACCCAGTACTTC. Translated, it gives CASSEGVVETQYF.

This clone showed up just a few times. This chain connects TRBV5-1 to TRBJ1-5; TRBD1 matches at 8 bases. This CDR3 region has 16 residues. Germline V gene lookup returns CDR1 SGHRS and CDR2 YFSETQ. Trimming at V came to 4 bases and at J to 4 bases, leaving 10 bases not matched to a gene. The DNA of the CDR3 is TGCGCCAGCAGCCCCGACCCGGGACAGGAGAATCAGCCCCAGCATTTT. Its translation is CASSPDPGQENQPQHF.

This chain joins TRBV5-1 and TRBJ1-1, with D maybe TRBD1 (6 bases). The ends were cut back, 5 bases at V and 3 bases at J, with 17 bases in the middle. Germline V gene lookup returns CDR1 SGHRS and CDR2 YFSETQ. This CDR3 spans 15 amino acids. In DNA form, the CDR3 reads TGCGCCAGCAGAAGTGAGACAACAGGGTACACTGAAGCTTTCTTT. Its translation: CASRSETTGYTEAFF.